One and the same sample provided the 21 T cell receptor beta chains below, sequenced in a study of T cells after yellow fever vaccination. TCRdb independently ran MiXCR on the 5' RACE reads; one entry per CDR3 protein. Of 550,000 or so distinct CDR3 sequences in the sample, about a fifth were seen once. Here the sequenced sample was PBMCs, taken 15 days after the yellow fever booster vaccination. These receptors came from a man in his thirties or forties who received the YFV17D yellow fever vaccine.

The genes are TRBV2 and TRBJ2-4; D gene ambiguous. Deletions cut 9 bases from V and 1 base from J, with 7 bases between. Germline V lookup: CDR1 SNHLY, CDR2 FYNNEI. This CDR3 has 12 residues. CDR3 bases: TGTGCCAGTAATCTTGCCAAAAACATTCAGTACTTC. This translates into CASNLAKNIQYF.

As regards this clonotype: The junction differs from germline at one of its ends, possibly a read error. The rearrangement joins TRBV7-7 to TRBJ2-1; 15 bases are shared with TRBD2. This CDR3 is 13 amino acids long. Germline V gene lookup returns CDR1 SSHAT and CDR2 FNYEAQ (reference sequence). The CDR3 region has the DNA TGTGCTAGCAGCGGACTAGCGGGAGGGCCGGAGTTCTTC. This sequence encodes CASSGLAGGPEFF. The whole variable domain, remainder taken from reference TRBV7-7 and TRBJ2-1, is GAGVSQSPRYKVTKRGQDVTLRCDPISSHATLYWYQQALGQGPEFLTYFNYEAQPDKSGLPSDRFSAERPEGSISTLTIQRTEQRDSAMYRCASSGLAGGPEFFGPGTRLTVL.

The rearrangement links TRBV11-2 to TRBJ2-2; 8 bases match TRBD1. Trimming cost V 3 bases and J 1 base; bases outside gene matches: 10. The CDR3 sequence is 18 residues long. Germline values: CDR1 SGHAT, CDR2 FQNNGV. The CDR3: CASSFRDRPWVNTGELFF. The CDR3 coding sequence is TGTGCCAGCAGCTTCCGGGACAGGCCTTGGGTGAACACCGGGGAGCTGTTTTTT.

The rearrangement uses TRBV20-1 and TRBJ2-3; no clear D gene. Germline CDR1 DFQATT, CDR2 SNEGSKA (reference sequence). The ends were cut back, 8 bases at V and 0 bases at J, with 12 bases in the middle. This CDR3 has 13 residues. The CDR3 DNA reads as TGCAGTCAACCCGCTTCTAGCACAGATACGCAGTATTTT. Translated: CSQPASSTDTQYF.

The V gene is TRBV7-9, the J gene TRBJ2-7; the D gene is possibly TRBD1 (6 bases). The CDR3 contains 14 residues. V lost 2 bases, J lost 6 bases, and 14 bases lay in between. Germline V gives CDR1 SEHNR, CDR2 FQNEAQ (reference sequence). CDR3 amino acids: CASSLRGSWSEQYF. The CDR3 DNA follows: TGTGCCAGCAGCTTAAGGGGGAGTTGGTCCGAGCAGTACTTC.

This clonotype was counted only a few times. CDR3 sequence: CATLLGATDTQYF. The CDR3, as DNA: TGTGCCACCCTGCTGGGAGCCACAGATACGCAGTATTTT. V is TRBV28 and J is TRBJ2-3; tentative D call: TRBD2 (5 bases). Germline values: CDR1 MDHEN, CDR2 SYDVKM. The CDR3 runs to 13 residues. V shed 10 bases and J shed 2 bases, with 13 bases lying between them.

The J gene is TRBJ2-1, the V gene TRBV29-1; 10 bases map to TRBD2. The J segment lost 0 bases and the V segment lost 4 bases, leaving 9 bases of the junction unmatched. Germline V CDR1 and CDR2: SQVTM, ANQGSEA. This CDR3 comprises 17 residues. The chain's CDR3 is CSVVVGLARSSYNEQFF. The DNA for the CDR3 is TGCAGCGTTGTAGTGGGACTAGCGCGGAGCTCCTACAATGAGCAGTTCTTC.

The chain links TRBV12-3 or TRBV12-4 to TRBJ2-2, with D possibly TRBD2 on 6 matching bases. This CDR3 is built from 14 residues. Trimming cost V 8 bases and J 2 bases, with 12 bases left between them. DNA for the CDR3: TGTGCCAGCCTAGGTAGCGGCAACACCGGGGAGCTGTTTTTT. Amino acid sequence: CASLGSGNTGELFF.

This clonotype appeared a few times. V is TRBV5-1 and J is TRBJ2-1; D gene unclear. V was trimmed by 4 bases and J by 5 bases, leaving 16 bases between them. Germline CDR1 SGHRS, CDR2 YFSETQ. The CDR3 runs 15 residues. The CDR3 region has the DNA TGCGCCAGCAGCACCGGACGTGTTTACCACAATGAGCAGTTCTTC. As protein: CASSTGRVYHNEQFF.

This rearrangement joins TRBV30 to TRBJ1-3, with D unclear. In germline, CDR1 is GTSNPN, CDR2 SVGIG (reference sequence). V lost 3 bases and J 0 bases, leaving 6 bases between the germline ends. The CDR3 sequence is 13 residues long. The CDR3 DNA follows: TGTGCCTGGAGCCACACCTCTGGAAACACCATATATTTT. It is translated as CAWSHTSGNTIYF.

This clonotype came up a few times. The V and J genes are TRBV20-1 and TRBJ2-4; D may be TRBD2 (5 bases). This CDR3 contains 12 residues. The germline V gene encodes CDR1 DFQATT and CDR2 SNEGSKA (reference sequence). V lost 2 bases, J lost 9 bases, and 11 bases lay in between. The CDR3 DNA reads TGCAGTGCTAGACGGGAATCAGTCATTCAGTACTTC. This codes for CSARRESVIQYF.

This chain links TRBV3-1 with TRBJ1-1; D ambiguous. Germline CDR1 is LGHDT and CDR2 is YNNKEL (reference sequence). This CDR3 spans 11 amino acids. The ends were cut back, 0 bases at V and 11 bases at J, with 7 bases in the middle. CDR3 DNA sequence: TGTGCCAGCAGCCAAGATCGGGCGGCTTTCTTT. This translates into CASSQDRAAFF.

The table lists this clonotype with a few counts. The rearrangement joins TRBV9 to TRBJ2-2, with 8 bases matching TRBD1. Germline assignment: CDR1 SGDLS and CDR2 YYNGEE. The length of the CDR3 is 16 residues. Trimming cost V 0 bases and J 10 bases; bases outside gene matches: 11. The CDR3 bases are TGTGCCAGCAGCGTAGCCGGACAGGGCGGATGGGAGGAGCTGTTTTTT. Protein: CASSVAGQGGWEELFF.

The chain's CDR3 is CSVGQGSSTDTQYF. Here the CDR3 DNA reads TGCAGCGTTGGACAGGGTTCGAGCACAGATACGCAGTATTTT. The chain has TRBV29-1 and TRBJ2-3; 7 nucleotides align to TRBD1. The CDR3 totals 14 residues. Trimming cost V 4 bases and J 0 bases; bases outside gene matches: 4. Germline V gene sequence: CDR1 SQVTM, CDR2 ANQGSEA.

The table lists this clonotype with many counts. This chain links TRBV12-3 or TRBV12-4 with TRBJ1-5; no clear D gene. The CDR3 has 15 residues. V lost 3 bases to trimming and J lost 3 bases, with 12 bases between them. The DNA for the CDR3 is TGTGCCAGCAGTTTGAAAGCGGGGTACAATCAGCCCCAGCATTTT. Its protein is CASSLKAGYNQPQHF.

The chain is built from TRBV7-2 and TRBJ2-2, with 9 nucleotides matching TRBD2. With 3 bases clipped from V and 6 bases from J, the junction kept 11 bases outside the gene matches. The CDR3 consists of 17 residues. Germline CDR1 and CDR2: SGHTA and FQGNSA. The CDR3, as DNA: TGTGCCAGCAGCTTTTCTAGCGGGAAAATGGGGGCCGGGGAGCTGTTTTTT. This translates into CASSFSSGKMGAGELFF.

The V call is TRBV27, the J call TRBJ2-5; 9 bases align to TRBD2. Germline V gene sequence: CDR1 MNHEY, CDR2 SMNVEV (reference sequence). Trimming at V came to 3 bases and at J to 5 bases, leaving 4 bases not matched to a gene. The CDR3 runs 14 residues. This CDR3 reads CASSFSSGKETQYF. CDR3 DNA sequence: TGTGCCAGCAGTTTTTCTAGCGGGAAGGAGACCCAGTACTTC.

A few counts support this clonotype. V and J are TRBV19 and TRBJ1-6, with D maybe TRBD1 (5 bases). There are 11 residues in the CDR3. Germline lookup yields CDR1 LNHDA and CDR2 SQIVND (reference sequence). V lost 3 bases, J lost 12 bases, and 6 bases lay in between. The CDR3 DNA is TGTGCCAGTAGTATGGGGGGACCCCTCCACTTT. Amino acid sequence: CASSMGGPLHF.

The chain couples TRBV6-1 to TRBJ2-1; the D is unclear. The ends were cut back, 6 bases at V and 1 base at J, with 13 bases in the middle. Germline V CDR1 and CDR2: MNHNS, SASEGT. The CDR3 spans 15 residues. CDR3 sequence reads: CASRVDVGSYNEQFF. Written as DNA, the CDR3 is TGTGCCAGCAGAGTAGATGTAGGGTCCTACAATGAGCAGTTCTTC.

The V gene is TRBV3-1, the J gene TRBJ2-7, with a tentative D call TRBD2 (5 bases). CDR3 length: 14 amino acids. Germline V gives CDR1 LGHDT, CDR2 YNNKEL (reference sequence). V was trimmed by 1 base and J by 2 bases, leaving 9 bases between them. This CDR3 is CASSQGHGAYEQYF. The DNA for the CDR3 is TGTGCCAGCAGCCAAGGACACGGGGCCTACGAGCAGTACTTC.

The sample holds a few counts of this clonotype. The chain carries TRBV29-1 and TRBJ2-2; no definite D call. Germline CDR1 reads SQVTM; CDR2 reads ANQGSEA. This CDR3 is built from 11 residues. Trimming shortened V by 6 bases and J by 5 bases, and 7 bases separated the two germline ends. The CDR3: CSVSVTGELFF. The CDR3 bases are TGCAGCGTCTCAGTGACCGGGGAGCTGTTTTTT.